A selection of T cell receptor beta chains follows, all from one sample in a study of cytomegalovirus exposure and HLA in healthy donors. Data came from immunoSEQ multiplex PCR; TCRdb stores just in-frame clones and leaves some out. The repertoire consists of fewer than 150,000 clones, with about four fifths occurring once and the leading ten covering 4% to 5%. Sequencing was done on a sample of PBMCs. The receptor source for this set is a man aged 40-49 years in good health and CMV-seropositive. Each CDR3 is given with its conserved first and last residue. D genes are given only for firm matches. Clone size, where shown, is once, few, many, or a class for clones that have expanded.

size	D	V	J	CDR3	DNA
-	TRBD2	TRBV10-2	TRBJ2-1	CASSVIAGGGHNEQFF	TGCGCCAGCAGTGTTATAGCGGGGGGGGGCCACAATGAGCAGTTCTTC
-	-	TRBV2	TRBJ1-2	CAIAGSGYTF	TGTGCCATCGCAGGGTCCGGCTACACCTTC
-	TRBD1	TRBV7-9	TRBJ2-7	CASSLQGALEQYF	TGTGCCAGCAGCTTACAGGGGGCCTTGGAGCAGTACTTC
-	TRBD2	TRBV14	TRBJ2-1	CASSRSVAGGLDEQFF	TGTGCCAGCAGCCGATCCGTAGCGGGAGGGCTTGATGAGCAGTTCTTC
-	-	TRBV6-6	TRBJ1-6	CASYWGEASPLHF	TGTGCCAGCTACTGGGGGGAGGCGTCACCCCTCCACTTT
few	-	TRBV5-4	TRBJ2-7	CASSLLGQGQYEQYF	TGTGCCAGCAGCTTGTTAGGTCAGGGGCAATACGAGCAGTACTTC
few	TRBD2	TRBV5-6	TRBJ2-1	CASSPLLAGWHNEQFF	TGTGCCAGCAGCCCCCTACTAGCGGGGTGGCATAATGAGCAGTTCTTC
-	TRBD2	TRBV4-1	TRBJ2-3	CASSLRIGGARDTQYF	TGCGCCAGCAGCCTAAGAATCGGGGGGGCCAGGGATACGCAGTATTTT
-	TRBD2	TRBV5-1	TRBJ2-1	CASSLTSGISYNEQFF	TGCGCCAGCAGCTTAACTAGCGGGATCTCCTACAATGAGCAGTTCTTC
-	-	TRBV5-8	TRBJ2-3	CASSYGTYLVDTQYF	TGTGCCAGCAGCTATGGGACATATCTGGTAGATACGCAGTATTTT
-	-	TRBV15	TRBJ2-7	CATSRDRQVSYEQYF	TGTGCCACCAGCAGAGATCGGCAGGTGTCCTACGAGCAGTACTTC
-	-	TRBV7-6	TRBJ1-1	CASRLEPNTEAFF	TGTGCCAGCAGACTGGAGCCGAACACTGAAGCTTTCTTT
-	TRBD2	TRBV29-1	TRBJ2-5	CSVLGLAGPGWETQYF	TGCAGCGTGCTGGGACTAGCGGGACCCGGTTGGGAGACCCAGTACTTC
-	TRBD1	TRBV6-6	TRBJ2-5	CASSYPTGALGETQYF	TGTGCCAGCAGTTACCCCACAGGGGCCCTAGGGGAGACCCAGTACTTC
-	TRBD2	TRBV4-3	TRBJ2-5	CASRPWAAGGQETQYF	TGCGCCAGCAGGCCATGGGCAGCGGGGGGCCAAGAGACCCAGTACTTC
-	-	TRBV7-6	TRBJ2-6	CASSPRPQGYGANVLTF	TGTGCCAGCAGCCCCCGCCCCCAGGGTTATGGGGCCAACGTCCTGACTTTC
-	-	TRBV14	TRBJ1-2	CASSQASSWTPGYTF	TGTGCCAGCAGCCAAGCCTCGTCGTGGACTCCTGGCTACACCTTC
-	-	TRBV2	TRBJ1-1	CASRLDWNTEAFF	TGTGCCAGCCGACTGGACTGGAACACTGAAGCTTTCTTT
-	-	TRBV21-1	TRBJ2-3	CASSKRGITRDTQYF	TGTGCCAGCAGCAAAAGAGGAATAACGAGGGATACGCAGTATTTT
-	-	TRBV6-1	TRBJ1-1	CASSEILNTEAFF	TGTGCCAGCAGTGAAATCCTAAACACTGAAGCTTTCTTT
few	-	TRBV12-5	TRBJ1-4	CASGLVRAGLEEKLFF	TGTGCTAGTGGTTTGGTACGGGCAGGGCTAGAAGAAAAACTGTTTTTT
-	TRBD1	TRBV18	TRBJ1-6	CASSTGQGNSPLHF	TGTGCCAGCTCAACTGGACAGGGTAATTCACCCCTCCACTTT